The entry that follows covers one TCR beta chain sequence. Its target is unknown. One end of the junction varies from germline; a read error may be responsible. Germline values: CDR1 MNHNY, CDR2 SVGAGI (reference sequence). This CDR3 is built from 8 residues. This entry is derived from a study of cytomegalovirus exposure and HLA in healthy donors. Study-wide findings and caveats: A later analysis linked a missense variant in DCLRE1C to the trimming of TCR beta V and J genes. Cytomegalovirus status was reportedly diagnosed by the classifier with high sensitivity and specificity.

PCR used 60 Vbeta primers and 13 Jbeta primers. This table comes from immunoSEQ multiplex PCR, and its TCRdb copy is limited to in-frame clones, with some not included. In the table there are 130,000 to 150,000 clones, around 72% of which are singletons. The sequencing input was PBMCs. This sequence originates from a human donor in good health. The V and J genes are TRBV6-6 and TRBJ1-2, with a possible D match to TRBD1 (5 bases). CDR3 coding DNA: TGTGCCACCCAGGGCGGCGCCTTC. This codes for CATQGGAF.